This entry concerns a single T cell receptor beta chain. This CDR3 comprises 14 residues. V was shortened by 4 bases and J by 9 bases, with 13 bases between the two germline ends. Germline V gene lookup returns CDR1 KGHSH and CDR2 LQKENI. A single record per CDR3 protein comes from TCRdb applying MiXCR to the RT-PCR reads. This sample has more than 550,000 distinct CDR3 sequences, with around 14% found just once. The chain uses TRBV18 and TRBJ1-6; D is ambiguous. The receptor was derived from a female donor in good health, serving as a healthy control. Sequencing input: memory CD4+ T cells from blood. CDR3 region: CASSREGSGSPLHF. The CDR3 nucleotides read TGTGCCAGCTCACGAGAGGGTTCTGGTTCACCCCTCCACTTT.